The 2 T cell receptor beta chains reported below all come from one sample, sequenced in a study of vaccination and CD4 T cells after COVID-19. Sequenced with the Oncomine TCR Beta short-read assay was DNA taken from cultured CD4+ T cells. TCRdb fed the PCR reads into MiXCR, producing one record per CDR3 protein. The sample records roughly 10,000 distinct CDR3 sequences, approximately 50% being singletons. The antigens of these receptors remain unknown. Noted treatment: approximately 11-day PBMC culture with coronavirus spike peptide pools or control peptides (ViraFEST assay). The specimen was CD4+ T cells from blood, cultured in vitro. The receptors stem from a human donor who had recovered from COVID-19.

A few counts support this clonotype. The chain combines TRBV7-2 with TRBJ2-5, with 14 bases fitting TRBD2. With V trimmed by 4 bases and J by 5 bases, 3 bases remained unmatched. The CDR3 totals 15 residues. CDR1 SGHTA and CDR2 FQGNSA come from the germline V gene. The CDR3 is CASSSGLAGVETQYF. As DNA, the CDR3 is TGTGCCAGCAGCTCGGGACTAGCGGGGGTGGAGACCCAGTACTTC.

V usage is TRBV30 and J usage is TRBJ1-2, with D unclear. V shed 4 bases and J shed 2 bases, with 5 bases lying between them. This CDR3 spans 11 amino acids. CDR1 GTSNPN and CDR2 SVGIG come from the germline V gene (reference sequence). CDR3 sequence: CAWKQNYGYTF. The DNA for the CDR3 is TGTGCCTGGAAGCAGAACTATGGCTACACCTTC.